This T cell receptor beta chain is from a study of cytomegalovirus exposure and HLA in healthy donors (TCRdb year 2017). About the full investigation: According to an earlier analysis of around 600 of the donors, 150 million to 200 million T cells yielded roughly 100 million unique TCR beta sequences and approximately 300 Gb of sequence data. An early release covering 550 to 700 HLA-typed donors comprised about 300 gigabases of sequencing data and some 79 million unique TCR sequences. The genetic ancestry cluster associated with self-reported Caucasian donors included around 76% of the 300 to 400 genotyped donors. The study was designed to test whether signatures of past pathogen exposure could be identified by cataloging public T cell receptors. The study used immunosequencing to profile the T cell repertoires of approximately 630 subjects and linked those repertoires to cytomegalovirus serostatus. Besides the first cohort of approximately 670 subjects, a separate validation cohort made up of roughly 120 different subjects was used. The study combined high-throughput TCR immunosequencing, statistical association of individual TCRs with disease status, and machine learning to predict cytomegalovirus infection status. A later analysis re-analyzed previously published TCR beta repertoires from 660 or so donors and added high-resolution HLA genotyping to study TCR occurrence patterns. Rather than using new phenotypic data, the later analysis identified candidate immune exposures from TCR beta sequences and from how often those sequences occurred across donors. An earlier analysis of several hundred of the donors applied high-throughput TCR beta sequencing to assess whether each TCR beta V gene segment acted as functional or pseudogenic. Alongside the repertoire data, information on donor age, sex, ethnicity and CMV serostatus was compiled. Genome-wide SNP genotypes for about 65% of the roughly 700 donors were used in a later genetic analysis, which treated that subset as a discovery cohort. All discovery cohort repertoires had been generated using a single sequencing platform. Both class I and class II loci were covered by HLA typing, at four-digit resolution. Typing coverage differed by locus: A, B, C, DRB1 and DQB1 were typed in about 629-640 donors, DQA1 in 522, DPA1 in some 570, and DPB1 in around 490. Roughly five DR-DQ haplotypes were treated as single units for association and clustering because of strong linkage in the cohort. Across approximately 400 genotyped donors of the cohort, an average of about 200,000 unique TCR beta nucleotide sequences per donor were sequenced, and roughly a sixth of those sequences were non-productive. Study-wide findings and limitations: In an earlier analysis of about 540 of the donors, most TCR beta V segments were observed in productive rearrangements about 87% or about 30% of the time, broadly matching IMGT annotations. Three of the identified cytomegalovirus-associated TCR beta chains were confirmed in vitro to be specific for cytomegalovirus antigens. A further reported finding was that TCR beta sequences accurately predicted the HLA-A and HLA-B alleles for most subjects in the first cohort. Compared with the 666-donor mean, donors in an Asian-associated ancestry cluster had fewer N-insertions in productive TCRs, according to a later genetic analysis. Immune exposure information for the cohort was limited to CMV serostatus. Because HLA typing was unavailable for some donors at each locus, only the typed subset was used in association tests. In a later analysis, most CMV-associated TCR beta chains were found to appear HLA-restricted, with HLA associations seemingly driven largely by CMV exposure. The study gave a list of under 200 TCR beta chains associated with cytomegalovirus. The authors suggested that the approach could potentially be extended to other disease states and immunological phenotypes. Cytomegalovirus status was reported to be diagnosed by the classifier with high specificity and sensitivity in both the original and validation cohorts. Across donors, most TCR sequences were observed very rarely, whereas some public TCRs were present in many individuals. According to a later analysis, parvovirus B19, influenza, CMV and Epstein-Barr virus appeared linked to several top co-occurrence clusters. Correlated functional status among segregating V segments might be attributable to linkage disequilibrium, but an unknown experimental factor could not be ruled out. When HLA alleles, especially DR and DQ, strongly co-occurred, attributing TCR associations to individual alleles was difficult. At a false discovery rate of 0.05, a later analysis linked approximately 18,000 TCR beta sequences to specific HLA alleles. In a later analysis, HLA-associated TCR beta chains showed more clonal expansion and lower generation probabilities than non-associated chains that were equally common. The earlier analysis of some 540 of the donors excluded about 16 rarely observed V segments, including chromosome 9 orphons, because counts were too low. A group of highly shared sequence variants was considered likely to be a technical artifact of the sequencing pipeline. In a later genetic analysis, a missense DCLRE1C variant was associated with V-gene and J-gene trimming of TCR beta chains, and the association was replicated in an independent cohort. The 87-base-pair reads could not distinguish some IMGT-functional V segments, including TRBV6-2 and TRBV6-3, so those segments were excluded. The presence/absence analyses assumed that sequencing depth was roughly uniform across donors, and that assumption may not be true. In a later analysis, TCR association rates were found to vary across HLA loci, with the most associated TCRs seen for DRB1 alleles and the fewest for HLA-C alleles. Only TCR beta chains were sequenced in this cohort, and the absence of alpha or paired-chain data limited detectable features.

CDR1 and CDR2 are drawn from the germline V gene: SGHTA, FQGTGA. Counted from cysteine to phenylalanine, this CDR3 has 14 amino acids. Only the CDR3 portion is preserved as DNA: 42 bases, with reading frame beginning at the first base. The junction shows trimming of 2 bases on V and 6 bases on J, and the gene matches do not reach 5 bases of it. The cohort was made up of approximately 670 healthy bone marrow donors. All cohort members were sampled while nominally healthy, although unrecorded immune exposures were likely present. The donor was CMV seronegative and belonged to the group of around 400 seronegative cohort members. Each donor provided a peripheral blood sample, and peripheral blood mononuclear cells were used for TCR beta sequencing. The Qiagen DNeasy Blood Extraction Kit was used to extract genomic DNA from the blood cell samples. A word on this clone: Its recognized antigen is unknown. Base qualities are not provided; no much larger clone lies one nucleotide away.

The library was built by means of the immunoSEQ multiplex PCR assay. For the multiplex PCR, a mixture combining 60 forward primers for TCR Vbeta segments and 13 reverse primers for TCR Jbeta segments was used. The CDR3 region of rearranged TCR beta genes was amplified from genomic DNA by a multiplex PCR assay. The Illumina HiSeq System was used to sequence the amplified TCR beta libraries as 87-base-pair reads. For the original study's pipeline: A later analysis tallied tens of millions of unique TCR beta chains across the 650 to 750 repertoires, and about 12 million of those chains were shared by two or more donors. Raw reads were error-corrected and collapsed into unique sequences with a nearest-neighbor algorithm that merged closely related sequences to remove PCR and sequencing errors. V, D and J gene segments were assigned by aligning CDR3 sequences to IMGT reference sequences. For a sequence to be retained, a match of at least six nucleotides to both a V gene segment and a J gene segment was required. Rearrangements were classified as productive when the CDR3 lacked stop codons and remained in frame with V and J, and all other rearrangements were classified as non-productive. Following IMGT convention, CDR3 was defined as the stretch from the second conserved V-encoded cysteine to the conserved J-encoded phenylalanine. The earlier analysis of some 540 of the donors excluded any sequence lacking an unambiguous match to a single V gene segment. In an earlier analysis of some 590 of the donors, V segments were called functional above 56.7% productive rearrangements and were called segregating when the between-donor standard deviation exceeded 5%. A statistical classification framework was developed to diagnose cytomegalovirus status using the catalog of TCR beta chain sequences. In a later analysis, TCR nucleotide sequences were compared against IMGT/GENE-DB human TR gene sequences so that V and J genes could be assigned. In a later analysis, CDR3 sequences and most-parsimonious VDJ recombination scenarios were assigned using the TCRdist pipeline. In a later analysis, every TCR beta chain was defined by the combination of its CDR3 amino acid sequence and its V-gene family, and reads without a unique V-gene family were dropped. To address suspected cross-contamination and a sequencing artifact, a later analysis removed some 620 highly shared, low-generation-probability nucleotide sequences. In a later analysis, a clonal expansion index was calculated for each public chain from normalized within-repertoire ranks of inferred template counts. In a later analysis, generation probabilities were computed with a VDJ recombination model fitted to out-of-frame rearrangements, and the resulting probabilities were checked against IGoR. Hypergeometric tests were used in a later analysis to score TCR-TCR, TCR-HLA and TCR-CMV co-occurrence, with a repertoire-size bias correction applied to the TCR pairs. To estimate false discovery rates, a later analysis permuted the HLA or CMV assignments 20 times. In a later analysis, co-occurring TCRs were grouped using DBSCAN, and TCRdist sequence similarity was added for clustering within HLA-allele-positive subsets. Co-occurrence clustering excluded repertoires with fewer than 30,000 or more than 120,000 public chains, plus five with anomalous nucleotide sharing. In its TCRdb copy, this immuneACCESS table keeps in-frame sequences only and misses some clones. Where compared with another copy, unresolved V genes explain less than half of these, and the others have no known cause. The DNA was the basis for D and trimming; V, J and clone size are from that table. The sample table holds some 200,000 clones, of which roughly 79% were seen once. The ten largest clones take up more than 1.5% of the sample.

This clonotype was obtained from a man between 18 and 35 years old in good health and CMV-seronegative. Recombination connected TRBV7-3 to TRBJ2-7; the central 9 bases match TRBD2. Sequencing was performed on PBMCs. In nucleotide form, the sequence is TGTGCCAGCAGCTTAGCGGGGGGGCGGAGCGAGCAGTACTTC. Its protein reads: CASSLAGGRSEQYF.